A selection of T cell receptor beta chains follows, all from one sample in a study of blood T cell repertoires in COVID-19. TCRdb keeps only in-frame clones here, not all; method: immunoSEQ multiplex PCR. The data hold about 480,000 clones, with approximately 88% observed a single time. Material for sequencing was PBMCs or T cells enriched from blood (not recorded which). Every receptor here comes from a woman in her 40s who had recovered from COVID-19. The CDR3 runs from the conserved cysteine through the conserved F or W. A D gene is named only where the DNA matches it firmly. Size is stated for part of the rows, as once, few or many counts, or as a class when the clone is expanded.

v_call	j_call	clone_size	d_call	cdr3_aa	cdr3_nt
TRBV9	TRBJ2-1	.	TRBD2	CASSPKSGTSGGEQFF	TGTGCCAGCAGCCCCAAATCCGGGACTAGCGGGGGGGAGCAGTTCTTC
TRBV15	TRBJ1-3	once	TRBD1	CATSRGQVAGNTIYF	TGTGCCACCAGCAGGGGACAGGTGGCTGGAAACACCATATATTTT
TRBV6-5	TRBJ2-7	.	.	CASSEGARYEQYF	TGTGCCAGCTCGGAGGGGGCCCGCTACGAGCAGTACTTC
TRBV13	TRBJ2-7	.	TRBD2	CASSLKVASGRTSSYEQYF	TGTGCCAGCAGCTTAAAGGTGGCTAGCGGGAGGACGAGCTCCTACGAGCAGTACTTC
TRBV10-2	TRBJ1-2	.	.	CASSELQGGKGYTF	TGCGCCAGCAGTGAGTTACAAGGAGGTAAAGGCTACACCTTC
TRBV18	TRBJ1-6	once	.	CASSPGQGNSPLHF	TGTGCCAGCTCACCGGGGCAGGGGAATTCACCCCTCCACTTT
TRBV27	TRBJ1-1	.	TRBD1	CASRVGSGQSFWNTEAFF	TGTGCCAGCAGGGTGGGGTCGGGACAGAGCTTCTGGAACACTGAAGCTTTCTTT
TRBV6-5	TRBJ2-2	.	.	CASSRRKGDTGELFF	TGTGCCAGCAGTAGACGGAAGGGGGACACCGGGGAGCTGTTTTTT
TRBV10-3	TRBJ2-2	.	TRBD2	CAISALAGDSSTGELFF	TGTGCCATCAGTGCACTAGCGGGAGATAGTAGCACCGGGGAGCTGTTTTTT
TRBV5-4	TRBJ2-7	once	TRBD2	CASSTGTSGRAGEQYF	TGTGCCAGCAGTACCGGGACTAGCGGGAGGGCGGGTGAGCAGTACTTC
TRBV7-2	TRBJ2-7	.	TRBD2	CASSFPAGGFYEQYF	TGTGCCAGCAGCTTCCCAGCGGGAGGGTTTTACGAGCAGTACTTC
TRBV5-1	TRBJ2-6	.	.	CASSMDVGAGANVLTF	TGCGCCAGCAGCATGGACGTGGGCGCTGGGGCCAACGTCCTGACTTTC
TRBV21-1	TRBJ1-4	.	.	CASSKGSIRGGAVWEKLFF	TGTGCCAGCAGCAAAGGGTCCATTCGTGGAGGGGCGGTTTGGGAAAAACTGTTTTTT
TRBV25-1	TRBJ1-1	many	TRBD1	CASSVTGMNTEAFF	TGTGCCAGCAGTGTGACAGGGATGAACACTGAAGCTTTCTTT
TRBV9	TRBJ2-5	.	.	CASSVAARGGRETQYF	TGTGCCAGCAGCGTAGCTGCTCGCGGGGGCCGCGAGACCCAGTACTTC
TRBV9	TRBJ1-3	.	.	CASSVTGVSGNTIYF	TGTGCCAGCAGCGTCACAGGCGTCTCTGGAAACACCATATATTTT
TRBV2	TRBJ1-3	.	.	CASTMGGGTIYF	TGTGCCAGCACCATGGGAGGGGGAACCATATATTTT
TRBV11-2	TRBJ1-2	.	TRBD1	CASRQGDYGYTF	TGTGCCAGCCGACAGGGGGACTATGGCTACACCTTC
TRBV18	TRBJ1-5	.	.	CASSRGGTGKGNQPQHF	TGTGCCAGCTCACGCGGGGGCACAGGGAAGGGCAATCAGCCCCAGCATTTT
TRBV18	TRBJ2-3	.	.	CASSPLVGASTDTQYF	TGTGCCAGCTCACCATTGGTGGGGGCTAGCACAGATACGCAGTATTTT
TRBV19	TRBJ2-2	.	TRBD1	CASSIDRGRGIGELFF	TGTGCCAGTAGTATAGATCGGGGCAGGGGGATCGGGGAGCTGTTTTTT
TRBV5-5	TRBJ1-4	.	.	CASSLMAGVNEKLFF	TGTGCCAGCAGCTTGATGGCAGGGGTTAATGAAAAACTGTTTTTT
TRBV19	TRBJ1-4	.	.	CASSIVVEKLFF	TGTGCCAGTAGTATAGTAGTTGAAAAACTGTTTTTT